These T cell receptor beta chains were read from a single sample in a study of post-analysis software for immune sequencing data. TCRdb fed the PCR reads into MiXCR, producing one record per CDR3 protein. There are roughly 540,000 distinct CDR3 sequences in the sample; approximately 34% occur only once, and around 5.9% lies in the top ten. Source material: blood. The origin of the receptors is a girl aged 2-17 years with multiple sclerosis. Both conserved end residues are part of each CDR3. Each record gives: J gene, V gene, D gene, clone size, CDR3 DNA, CDR3 protein. A D gene is named only where the DNA matches it firmly. For some rows the clone size is stated as once, few or many, or as a class when expanded; others skip it.

TRBJ2-7 | TRBV20-1 | NA | NA | TGCAGTGCTAGGGGAGTTAACCCCTACGAGCAGTACTTC | CSARGVNPYEQYF
TRBJ2-3 | TRBV18 | NA | NA | TGTGCCAGCTCACCACGGGCAGGGGCGAGTGGCACAGATACGCAGTATTTT | CASSPRAGASGTDTQYF
TRBJ2-1 | TRBV7-2 | NA | NA | TGTGCCAGCAGACCAGGGGTAGAGTACAATGAGCAGTTCTTC | CASRPGVEYNEQFF
TRBJ1-1 | TRBV29-1 | TRBD1 | NA | TGCAGCGTTGGGGGACAGGGCACTGAAGCTTTCTTT | CSVGGQGTEAFF
TRBJ1-4 | TRBV20-1 | NA | NA | TGCAGTGCTAGTCCGCAGCCAACTAATGAAAAACTGTTTTTT | CSASPQPTNEKLFF
TRBJ2-5 | TRBV14 | NA | NA | TGTGCCAGCAGTTACCTCGGGGGCATTAGGGAGCAGTACTTC | CASSYLGGIREQYF
TRBJ1-2 | TRBV7-8 | NA | few | TGTGCCAGCAGCTTAGGCAGGGACGTCTATGGCTACACCTTC | CASSLGRDVYGYTF
TRBJ2-7 | TRBV12-3/TRBV12-4 | TRBD2 | few | TGTGCCAGCAGAGCCGAGGCTAGCGGGGCGCCCTACGAGCAGTACTTC | CASRAEASGAPYEQYF
TRBJ2-3 | TRBV5-1 | TRBD2 | NA | TGCGCCAGCAGCACGAAGCGAGCGGGGGGCACAGATACGCAGTATTTT | CASSTKRAGGTDTQYF
TRBJ1-2 | TRBV20-1 | NA | few | TGCAGTGTGGGCTATGGCTACACCTTC | CSVGYGYTF
TRBJ2-5 | TRBV20-1 | TRBD1 | few | TGCAGTGCCCCCGGACAGGGGTTAGAGACCCAGTACTTC | CSAPGQGLETQYF
TRBJ2-1 | TRBV7-9 | TRBD2 | NA | TGTGCCAGCAGCTCCCGGACTAGCGGGGGGGATGAGCAGTTCTTC | CASSSRTSGGDEQFF
TRBJ2-1 | TRBV29-1 | NA | few | TGCAGCGTTGAGGGGGGAATGGGGGGCCCGACGATTGAGCAGTTCTTC | CSVEGGMGGPTIEQFF
TRBJ2-2 | TRBV12-3/TRBV12-4 | NA | NA | TGTGCCAGCAGTTTAGCGGTAGGGGCGGACACCGGGGAGCTGTTTTTT | CASSLAVGADTGELFF
TRBJ2-5 | TRBV20-1 | TRBD1 | few | TGCAGTGCTGAAACCCCGGGACAGGGAGAGACCCAGTACTTC | CSAETPGQGETQYF
TRBJ1-1 | TRBV20-1 | TRBD1 | few | TGCAGTGCTAGGAAAAGAGACAGGGCCTTTTCACCCGACACTGAAGCTTTCTTT | CSARKRDRAFSPDTEAFF
TRBJ2-7 | TRBV7-2 | TRBD2 | NA | TGTGCCAGCAGCTTAGGGACTAGCAAATACGAGCAGTACTTC | CASSLGTSKYEQYF
TRBJ2-1 | TRBV15 | NA | few | TGTGCCACCAGCATCAATCGTGGTGTAGGTGCGCAGTTCTTC | CATSINRGVGAQFF
TRBJ2-5 | TRBV9 | NA | NA | TGTGCCAGCAGCGCAGCAGGGCGGAAAGAGACCCAGTACTTC | CASSAAGRKETQYF
TRBJ2-5 | TRBV11-2 | NA | NA | TGTGCCAGCAGACCCTCAGGGTCGGGAGAGACCCAGTACTTC | CASRPSGSGETQYF
TRBJ1-1 | TRBV9 | NA | few | TGTGCCAGCAGCGTAGCTGTCGGGGATGACACTGAAGCTTTCTTT | CASSVAVGDDTEAFF
TRBJ2-3 | TRBV4-1 | TRBD2 | NA | TGCGCCAGCAGCCTTTGGGGGACGGGACTAGGACACACAGATACGCAGTATTTT | CASSLWGTGLGHTDTQYF
TRBJ1-5 | TRBV7-2 | NA | NA | TGTGCCAGCAGCACAGGACAGCCGAATCAGCCCCAGCATTTT | CASSTGQPNQPQHF
TRBJ2-1 | TRBV5-1 | TRBD1 | NA | TGCGCCAGTAAACCGGGACAGGATATAATAAATGAGCAGTTCTTC | CASKPGQDIINEQFF
TRBJ2-4 | TRBV12-3/TRBV12-4 | NA | many | TGTGCCAGCAGCGACATAGCCAAAAACATTCAGTACTTC | CASSDIAKNIQYF
TRBJ2-1 | TRBV7-3 | NA | NA | TGTGCCAGCAGCTTAAGACCGGCAGGGGAGAAAAACAATGAGCAGTTCTTC | CASSLRPAGEKNNEQFF
TRBJ2-1 | TRBV6-4 | TRBD1 | NA | TGTGCCAGCAGTGAGTTCTCAGGGACAGGCAACAATGAGCAGTTCTTC | CASSEFSGTGNNEQFF
TRBJ2-7 | TRBV6-2/TRBV6-3 | TRBD2 | NA | TGTGCCAGCAGCTATAGCGGGAGCTCCTACGAGCAGTACTTC | CASSYSGSSYEQYF
TRBJ1-1 | TRBV28 | NA | NA | TGTGCCACCTCAGATCCCAAGGGTGAAGCTTTCTTT | CATSDPKGEAFF
TRBJ2-3 | TRBV6-5 | TRBD1 | few | TGTGCCAGCAGTTTCGGACAGGGCGGGGATACGCAGTATTTT | CASSFGQGGDTQYF
TRBJ2-1 | TRBV4-1 | NA | NA | TGCGCCAGCAGCCAAGATTGGGAGAGAAGCAATGAGCAGTTCTTC | CASSQDWERSNEQFF
TRBJ1-2 | TRBV6-5 | TRBD1 | NA | TGTGCCAGCAGTTATGGACAGGGGCTTGTCGATGGCTACACCTTC | CASSYGQGLVDGYTF
TRBJ2-3 | TRBV2 | TRBD1 | NA | TGTGCCAGCACCAGGCAGGGGGCGGGAGATACGCAGTATTTT | CASTRQGAGDTQYF
TRBJ2-3 | TRBV6-6 | TRBD1 | NA | TGTGCCAGCAGTTACTTCCGGAGACAGGGGTCCGCAGATACGCAGTATTTT | CASSYFRRQGSADTQYF
TRBJ2-4 | TRBV12-3/TRBV12-4 | NA | NA | TGTGCCAGCAGTTTCGGAGCAGGGAAAAACATTCAGTACTTC | CASSFGAGKNIQYF
TRBJ2-7 | TRBV12-3/TRBV12-4 | NA | NA | TGTGCCAGCAGTTTAGGACACCGATCCTACGAGCAGTACTTC | CASSLGHRSYEQYF
TRBJ2-2 | TRBV4-1 | NA | NA | TGCGCCAGCAGGGGAGAAGATTACACCGGGGAGCTGTTTTTT | CASRGEDYTGELFF
TRBJ1-2 | TRBV10-3 | TRBD1 | few | TGTGCCATCAGTGGGGACAGGGGGAACTATGGCTACACCTTC | CAISGDRGNYGYTF
TRBJ2-7 | TRBV20-1 | TRBD1 | NA | TGCAGTGCTCGAGCCTCCGGGACAGGGAGGTTGTACGAGCAGTACTTC | CSARASGTGRLYEQYF